Following are 5 T cell receptor beta chains from one sample sequenced in a study of T cell responses to AZD1222 COVID-19 vaccine. Produced via immunoSEQ multiplex PCR; TCRdb's table is partial and in-frame only. Altogether about 140,000 clones are present, 70% to 90% being singletons, with the ten largest covering about 4.5%. Sequenced here: peripheral blood, sampled on day 0 of AZD1222 vaccination. These TCRs come from an adult in good health.

This chain links TRBV5-1 with TRBJ1-5; D not resolved. The CDR3 is made up of 15 amino acids. Germline V CDR1 and CDR2: SGHRS, YFSETQ. V lost 0 bases and J 2 bases, leaving 9 bases between the germline ends. The CDR3 DNA reads TGCGCCAGCAGCTTGGAGGGAGTTGGCAATCAGCCCCAGCATTTT. Protein: CASSLEGVGNQPQHF.

J is TRBJ1-1 and V is TRBV19; the D is unclear. The CDR3 contains 14 residues. Deletions cut 6 bases from V and 0 bases from J, with 11 bases between. CDR1 is LNHDA, CDR2 SQIVND, per germline (reference sequence). The CDR3 region has the DNA TGTGCCAGTAGCTACTCAGCACTGAACACTGAAGCTTTCTTT. Its translation: CASSYSALNTEAFF.

The gene calls are TRBV15 and TRBJ1-1, with a possible D match to TRBD1 (5 bases). Germline V gene lookup returns CDR1 LNHNV and CDR2 YYDKDF (reference sequence). The V end lost 0 bases, the J end lost 1 base, and 9 bases lay between the germline ends. This CDR3 comprises 15 residues. Here the CDR3 reads CATSRDFGGNTEAFF. The CDR3 DNA is TGTGCCACCAGCAGAGATTTCGGGGGGAACACTGAAGCTTTCTTT. Filled out from reference TRBV15 and TRBJ1-1, the complete variable domain reads DAMVIQNPRYQVTQFGKPVTLSCSQTLNHNVMYWYQQKSSQAPKLLFHYYDKDFNNEADTPDNFQSRRPNTSFCFLDIRSPGLGDTAMYLCATSRDFGGNTEAFFGQGTRLTVV.

Regarding this clone: One junction end does not reproduce the germline sequence, and a read error may be involved. The V gene is TRBV5-1, the J gene TRBJ2-1, with 7 nucleotides matching TRBD2. The germline gives CDR1 SGHRS, CDR2 YFSETQ. The CDR3 is 15 amino acids. CDR3 amino acids: CASTLTGGLYNEQFF. The CDR3 DNA reads as TGCGCCAGCACCTTGACGGGAGGCCTTTACAATGAGCAGTTCTTC.

This rearrangement joins TRBV5-1 to TRBJ2-7; D call uncertain. Trimming shortened V by 0 bases and J by 5 bases, and 9 bases separated the two germline ends. The CDR3 extends over 13 amino acids. Germline V gives CDR1 SGHRS, CDR2 YFSETQ. CDR3 residues: CASSLATNNEQYF. CDR3 nucleotide sequence: TGCGCCAGCAGCTTGGCTACGAATAACGAGCAGTACTTC.